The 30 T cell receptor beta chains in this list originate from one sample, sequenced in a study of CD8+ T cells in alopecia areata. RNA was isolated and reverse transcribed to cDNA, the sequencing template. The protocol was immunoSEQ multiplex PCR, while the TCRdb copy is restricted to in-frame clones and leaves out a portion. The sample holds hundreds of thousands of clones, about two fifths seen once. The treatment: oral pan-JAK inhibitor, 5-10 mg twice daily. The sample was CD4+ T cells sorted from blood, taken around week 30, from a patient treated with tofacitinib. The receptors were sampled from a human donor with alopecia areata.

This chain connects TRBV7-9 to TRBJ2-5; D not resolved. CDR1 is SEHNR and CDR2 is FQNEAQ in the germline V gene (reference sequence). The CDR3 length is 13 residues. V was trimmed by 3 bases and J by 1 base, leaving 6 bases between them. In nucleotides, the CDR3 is TGTGCCAGCAGCTTTGGACCCCAAGAGACCCAGTACTTC. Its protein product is CASSFGPQETQYF.

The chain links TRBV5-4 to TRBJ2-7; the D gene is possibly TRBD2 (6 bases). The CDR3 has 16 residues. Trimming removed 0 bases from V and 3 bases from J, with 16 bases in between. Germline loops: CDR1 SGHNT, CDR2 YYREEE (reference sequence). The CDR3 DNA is TGTGCCAGCAGCTTGGGGAAAGGAGGGGCTAACTACGAGCAGTACTTC. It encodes CASSLGKGGANYEQYF.

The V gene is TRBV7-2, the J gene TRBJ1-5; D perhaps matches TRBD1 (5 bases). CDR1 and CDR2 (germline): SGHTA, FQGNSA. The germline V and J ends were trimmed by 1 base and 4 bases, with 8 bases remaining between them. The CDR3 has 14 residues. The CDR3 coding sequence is TGTGCCAGCAGCTTAGGACAGCCTAATCAGCCCCAGCATTTT. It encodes CASSLGQPNQPQHF.

The CDR3 spells CASSRLSKPEAFF. Here the CDR3 DNA reads TGTGCCAGCAGCCGCCTCTCCAAGCCTGAAGCTTTCTTT. The chain employs TRBV6-5 and TRBJ1-1, with D hard to call. V was clipped by 6 bases and J by 6 bases, with 14 bases between them. CDR3 length equals 13 residues. The germline V gene has CDR1 MNHEY and CDR2 SVGAGI.

Here the CDR3 reads CASSPLGGHTEAFF. The CDR3 bases are TGCGCCAGCAGCCCATTAGGGGGCCACACTGAAGCTTTCTTT. This rearrangement joins TRBV5-1 to TRBJ1-1; 7 bases are shared with TRBD1. This CDR3 contains 14 residues. Germline loops: CDR1 SGHRS, CDR2 YFSETQ. J was trimmed by 3 bases and V by 4 bases; bases with no gene match: 6.

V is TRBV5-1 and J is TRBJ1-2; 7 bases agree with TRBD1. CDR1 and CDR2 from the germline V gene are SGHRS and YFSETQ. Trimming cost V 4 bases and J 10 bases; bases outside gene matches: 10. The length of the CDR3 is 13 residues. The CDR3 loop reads CASSPGQDSIYTF. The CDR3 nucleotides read TGCGCCAGCAGCCCCGGACAGGACTCAATCTACACCTTC.

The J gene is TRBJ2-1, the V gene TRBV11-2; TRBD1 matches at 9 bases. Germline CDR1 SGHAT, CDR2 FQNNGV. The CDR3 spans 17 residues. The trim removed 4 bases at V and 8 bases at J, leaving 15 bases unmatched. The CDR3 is CASSSRRMGQGNYEQFF. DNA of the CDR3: TGTGCCAGCAGCTCCCGCCGAATGGGACAGGGAAATTATGAGCAGTTCTTC.

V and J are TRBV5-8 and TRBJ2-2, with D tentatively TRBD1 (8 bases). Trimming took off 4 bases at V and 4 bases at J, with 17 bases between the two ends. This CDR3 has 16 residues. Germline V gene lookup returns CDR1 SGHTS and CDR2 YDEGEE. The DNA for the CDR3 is TGTGCCAGCAGCCCTCGACAGGGGAGGGTCACCGGGGAGCTGTTTTTT. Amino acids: CASSPRQGRVTGELFF.

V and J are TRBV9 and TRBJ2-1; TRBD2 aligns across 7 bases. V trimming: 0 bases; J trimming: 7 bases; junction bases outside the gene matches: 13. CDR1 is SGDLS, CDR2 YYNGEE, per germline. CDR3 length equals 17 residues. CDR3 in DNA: TGTGCCAGCAGCGTAGCGGCAGTTGCGGGGGTTGGTAATGAGCAGTTCTTC. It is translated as CASSVAAVAGVGNEQFF.

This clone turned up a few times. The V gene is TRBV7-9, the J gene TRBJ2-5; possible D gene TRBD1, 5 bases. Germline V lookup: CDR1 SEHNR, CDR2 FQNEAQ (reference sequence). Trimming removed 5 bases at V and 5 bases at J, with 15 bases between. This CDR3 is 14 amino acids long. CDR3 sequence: CASSPPRARETQYF. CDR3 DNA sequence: TGTGCCAGCAGCCCCCCCAGGGCTAGGGAGACCCAGTACTTC.

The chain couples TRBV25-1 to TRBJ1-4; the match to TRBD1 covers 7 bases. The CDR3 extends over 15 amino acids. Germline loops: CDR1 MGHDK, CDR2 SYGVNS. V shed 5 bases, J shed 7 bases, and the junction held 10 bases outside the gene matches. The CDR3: CASSKRGTVSEKLFF. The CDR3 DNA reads TGTGCCAGCAGTAAACGGGGGACAGTATCTGAAAAACTGTTTTTT.

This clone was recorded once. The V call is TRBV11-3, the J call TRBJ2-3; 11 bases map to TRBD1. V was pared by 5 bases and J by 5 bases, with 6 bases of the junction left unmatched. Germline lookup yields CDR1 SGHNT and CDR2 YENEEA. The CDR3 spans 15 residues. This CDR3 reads CASSRRGTGGDTQYF. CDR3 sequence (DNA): TGTGCCAGCAGCCGAAGGGGGACAGGGGGAGATACGCAGTATTTT. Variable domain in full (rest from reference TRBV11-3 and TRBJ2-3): EAGVVQSPRYKIIEKKQPVAFWCNPISGHNTLYWYLQNLGQGPELLIRYENEEAVDDSQLPKDRFSAERLKGVDSTLKIQPAELGDSAVYLCASSRRGTGGDTQYFGPGTRLTVL.

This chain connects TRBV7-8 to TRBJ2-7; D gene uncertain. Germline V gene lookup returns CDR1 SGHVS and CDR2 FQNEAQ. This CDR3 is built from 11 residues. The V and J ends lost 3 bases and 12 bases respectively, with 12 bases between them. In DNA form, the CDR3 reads TGTGCCAGCAGCTTGTGTGCCAAAGGGTACTTC. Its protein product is CASSLCAKGYF.

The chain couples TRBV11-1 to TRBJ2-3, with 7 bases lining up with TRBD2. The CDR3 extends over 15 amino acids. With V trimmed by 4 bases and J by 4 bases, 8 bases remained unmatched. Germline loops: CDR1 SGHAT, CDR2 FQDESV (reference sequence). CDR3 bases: TGTGCCAGCAGCTCCGCGGTTCTAGCGGCAGATACGCAGTATTTT. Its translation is CASSSAVLAADTQYF.

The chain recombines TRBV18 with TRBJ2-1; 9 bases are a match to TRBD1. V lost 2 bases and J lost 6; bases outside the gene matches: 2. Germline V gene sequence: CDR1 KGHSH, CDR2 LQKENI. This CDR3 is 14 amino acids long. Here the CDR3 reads CASSPGTGSNEQFF. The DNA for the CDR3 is TGTGCCAGCTCACCAGGGACAGGGAGCAATGAGCAGTTCTTC.

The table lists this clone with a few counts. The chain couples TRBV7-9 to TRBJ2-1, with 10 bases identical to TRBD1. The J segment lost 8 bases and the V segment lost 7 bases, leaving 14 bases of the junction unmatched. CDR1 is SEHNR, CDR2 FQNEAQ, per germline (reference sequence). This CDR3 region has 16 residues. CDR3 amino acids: CASTPGPDRGPDEQFF. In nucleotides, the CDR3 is TGTGCCAGCACCCCCGGACCAGACAGGGGGCCAGATGAGCAGTTCTTC.

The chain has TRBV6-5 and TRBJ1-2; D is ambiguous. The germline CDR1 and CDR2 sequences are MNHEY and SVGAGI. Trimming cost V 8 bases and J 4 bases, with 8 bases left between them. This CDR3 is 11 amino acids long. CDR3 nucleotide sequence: TGTGCCAGCTCGACCGGCTATGGCTACACCTTC. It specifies CASSTGYGYTF.

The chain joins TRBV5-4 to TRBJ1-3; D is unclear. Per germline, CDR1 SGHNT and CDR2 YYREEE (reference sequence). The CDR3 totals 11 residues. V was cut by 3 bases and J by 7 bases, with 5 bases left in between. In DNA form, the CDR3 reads TGTGCCAGCAGCTCGGGGAACACCATATATTTT. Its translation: CASSSGNTIYF.

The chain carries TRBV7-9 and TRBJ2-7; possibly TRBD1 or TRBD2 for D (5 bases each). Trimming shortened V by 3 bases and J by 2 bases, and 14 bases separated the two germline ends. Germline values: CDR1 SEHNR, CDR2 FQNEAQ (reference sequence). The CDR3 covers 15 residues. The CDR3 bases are TGTGCCAGCAGCTTGATGCCGGGACGGACCTACGAGCAGTACTTC. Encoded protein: CASSLMPGRTYEQYF.

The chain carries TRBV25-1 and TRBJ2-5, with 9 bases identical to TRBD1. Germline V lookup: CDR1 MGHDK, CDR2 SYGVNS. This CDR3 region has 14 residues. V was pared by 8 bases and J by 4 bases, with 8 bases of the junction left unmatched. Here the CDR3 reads CASAFRDRAETQYF. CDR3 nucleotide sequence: TGTGCCAGCGCGTTTCGGGACAGGGCAGAGACCCAGTACTTC.

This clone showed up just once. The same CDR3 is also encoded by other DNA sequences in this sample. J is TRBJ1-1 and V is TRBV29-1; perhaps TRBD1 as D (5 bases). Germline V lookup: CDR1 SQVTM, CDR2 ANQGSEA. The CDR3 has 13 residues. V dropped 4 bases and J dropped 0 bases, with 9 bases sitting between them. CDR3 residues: CSVVRQMNTEAFF. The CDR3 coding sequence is TGCAGCGTTGTCCGACAGATGAACACTGAAGCTTTCTTT.

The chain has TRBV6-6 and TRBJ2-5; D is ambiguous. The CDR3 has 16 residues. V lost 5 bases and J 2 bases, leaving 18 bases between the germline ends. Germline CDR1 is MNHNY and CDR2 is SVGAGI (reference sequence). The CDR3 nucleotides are TGTGCCAGCAGTCTGGACGGACGATTCCAACAAGAGACCCAGTACTTC. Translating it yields CASSLDGRFQQETQYF.

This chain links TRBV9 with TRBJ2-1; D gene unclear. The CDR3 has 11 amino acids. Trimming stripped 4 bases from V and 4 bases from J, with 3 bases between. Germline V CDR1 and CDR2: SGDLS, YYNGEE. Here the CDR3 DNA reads TGTGCCAGCAGCATATACAATGAGCAGTTCTTC. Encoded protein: CASSIYNEQFF.

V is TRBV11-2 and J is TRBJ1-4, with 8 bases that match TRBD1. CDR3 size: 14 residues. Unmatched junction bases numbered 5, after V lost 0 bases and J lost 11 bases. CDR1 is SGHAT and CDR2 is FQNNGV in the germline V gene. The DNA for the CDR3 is TGTGCCAGCAGCTTAGACAGGGGGCAGGAGAAACTGTTTTTT. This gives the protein CASSLDRGQEKLFF.

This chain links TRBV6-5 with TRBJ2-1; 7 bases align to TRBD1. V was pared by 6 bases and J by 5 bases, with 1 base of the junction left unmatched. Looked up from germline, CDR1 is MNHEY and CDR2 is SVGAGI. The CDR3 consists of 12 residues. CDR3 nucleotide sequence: TGTGCCAGCAGCGACAGGGACAATGAGCAGTTCTTC. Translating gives CASSDRDNEQFF.

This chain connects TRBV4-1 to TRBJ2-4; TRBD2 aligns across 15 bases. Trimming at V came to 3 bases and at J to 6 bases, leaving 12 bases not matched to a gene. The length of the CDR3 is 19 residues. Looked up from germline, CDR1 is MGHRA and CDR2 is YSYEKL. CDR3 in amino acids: CASSHQPRTSGRAVNIQYF. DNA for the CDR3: TGCGCCAGCAGCCACCAGCCAAGGACTAGCGGGAGGGCCGTAAACATTCAGTACTTC.

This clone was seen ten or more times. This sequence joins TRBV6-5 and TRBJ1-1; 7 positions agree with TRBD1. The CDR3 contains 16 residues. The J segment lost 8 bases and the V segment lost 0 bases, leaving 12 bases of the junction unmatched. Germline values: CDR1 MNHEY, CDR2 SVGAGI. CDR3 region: CASSYSIQGSDSEAFF. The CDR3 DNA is TGTGCCAGCAGTTACTCGATACAGGGGAGCGATTCCGAAGCTTTCTTT.

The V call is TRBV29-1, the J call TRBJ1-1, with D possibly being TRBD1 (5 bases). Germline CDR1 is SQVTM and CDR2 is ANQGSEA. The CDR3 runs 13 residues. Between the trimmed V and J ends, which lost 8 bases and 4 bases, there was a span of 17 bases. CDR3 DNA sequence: TGCAGCATTACAGGTACCCTGGGCACTGAAGCTTTCTTT. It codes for CSITGTLGTEAFF.

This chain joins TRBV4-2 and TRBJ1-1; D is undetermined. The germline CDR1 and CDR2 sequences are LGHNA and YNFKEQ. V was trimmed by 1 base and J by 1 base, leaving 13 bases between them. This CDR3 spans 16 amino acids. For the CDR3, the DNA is TGTGCCAGCAGCCAAGCCGGAATAAGAACGAACACTGAAGCTTTCTTT. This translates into CASSQAGIRTNTEAFF.

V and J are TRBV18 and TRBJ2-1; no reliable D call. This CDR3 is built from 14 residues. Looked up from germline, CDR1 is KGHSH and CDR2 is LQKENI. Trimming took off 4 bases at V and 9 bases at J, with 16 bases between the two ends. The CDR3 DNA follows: TGTGCCAGCTCACATGCACTCGGTTCCAGTGAGCAGTTCTTC. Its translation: CASSHALGSSEQFF.